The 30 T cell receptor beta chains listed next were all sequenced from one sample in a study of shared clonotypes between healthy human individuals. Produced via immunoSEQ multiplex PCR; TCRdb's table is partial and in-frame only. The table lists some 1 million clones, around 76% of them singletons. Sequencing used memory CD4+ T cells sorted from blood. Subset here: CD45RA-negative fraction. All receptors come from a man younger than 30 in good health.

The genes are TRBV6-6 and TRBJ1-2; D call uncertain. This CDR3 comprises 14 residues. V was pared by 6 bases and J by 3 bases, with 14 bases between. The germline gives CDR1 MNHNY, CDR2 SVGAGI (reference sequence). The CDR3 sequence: CASSRFRGHYGYTF. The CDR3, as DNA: TGTGCCAGCAGCCGTTTCAGAGGGCACTATGGCTACACCTTC.

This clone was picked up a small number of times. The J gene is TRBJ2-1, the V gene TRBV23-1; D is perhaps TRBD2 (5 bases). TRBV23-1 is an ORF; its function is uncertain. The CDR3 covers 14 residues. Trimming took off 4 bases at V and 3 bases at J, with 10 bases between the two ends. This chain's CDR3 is CASSRGTSYNEQFF. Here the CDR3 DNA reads TGCGCCAGCAGTCGGGGAACTAGCTACAATGAGCAGTTCTTC.

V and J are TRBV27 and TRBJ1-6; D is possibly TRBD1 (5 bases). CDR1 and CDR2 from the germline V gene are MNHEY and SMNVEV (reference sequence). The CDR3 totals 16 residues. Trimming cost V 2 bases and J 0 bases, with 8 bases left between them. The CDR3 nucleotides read TGTGCCAGCAGTTTAAGGGGCGGCTCCTATAATTCACCCCTCCACTTT. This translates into CASSLRGGSYNSPLHF.

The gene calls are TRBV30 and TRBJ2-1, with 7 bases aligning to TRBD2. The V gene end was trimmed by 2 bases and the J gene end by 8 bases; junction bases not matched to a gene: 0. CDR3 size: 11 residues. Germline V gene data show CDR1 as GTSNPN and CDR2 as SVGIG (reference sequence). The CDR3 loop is CAWSRGDEQFF. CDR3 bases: TGTGCCTGGAGTCGGGGGGATGAGCAGTTCTTC.

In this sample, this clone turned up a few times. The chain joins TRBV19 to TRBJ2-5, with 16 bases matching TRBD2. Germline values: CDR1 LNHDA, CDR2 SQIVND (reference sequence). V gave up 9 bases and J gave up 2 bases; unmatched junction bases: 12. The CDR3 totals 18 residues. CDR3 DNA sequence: TGTGCCAGCTCCGGGACTAGCGGGAGGGCCGCGATGCAAGAGACCCAGTACTTC. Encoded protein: CASSGTSGRAAMQETQYF.

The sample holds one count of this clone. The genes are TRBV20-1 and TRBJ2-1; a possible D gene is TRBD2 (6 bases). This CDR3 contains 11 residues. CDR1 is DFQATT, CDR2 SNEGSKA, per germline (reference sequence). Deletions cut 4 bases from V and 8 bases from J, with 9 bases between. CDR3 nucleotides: TGCAGTGCTATTGGAGGGGATGAGCAGTTCTTC. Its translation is CSAIGGDEQFF.

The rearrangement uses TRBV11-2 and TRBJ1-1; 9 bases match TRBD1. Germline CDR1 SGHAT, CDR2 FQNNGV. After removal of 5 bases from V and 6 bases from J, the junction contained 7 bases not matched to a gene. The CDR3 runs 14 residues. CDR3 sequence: CASSEQGAWAEAFF. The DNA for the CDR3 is TGTGCCAGCAGCGAACAGGGGGCATGGGCTGAAGCTTTCTTT.

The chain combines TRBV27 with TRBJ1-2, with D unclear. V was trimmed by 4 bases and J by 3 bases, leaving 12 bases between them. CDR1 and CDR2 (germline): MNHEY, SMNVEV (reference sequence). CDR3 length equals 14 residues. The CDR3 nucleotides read TGTGCCAGCAGTTACAGCGTAAGGGACTATGGCTACACCTTC. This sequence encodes CASSYSVRDYGYTF.

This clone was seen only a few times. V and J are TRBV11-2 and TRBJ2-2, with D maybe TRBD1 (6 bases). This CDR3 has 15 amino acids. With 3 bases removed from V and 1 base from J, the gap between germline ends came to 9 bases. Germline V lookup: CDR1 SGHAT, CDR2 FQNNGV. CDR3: CASSFTGRNTGELFF. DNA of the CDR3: TGTGCCAGCAGCTTCACAGGGAGGAACACCGGGGAGCTGTTTTTT.

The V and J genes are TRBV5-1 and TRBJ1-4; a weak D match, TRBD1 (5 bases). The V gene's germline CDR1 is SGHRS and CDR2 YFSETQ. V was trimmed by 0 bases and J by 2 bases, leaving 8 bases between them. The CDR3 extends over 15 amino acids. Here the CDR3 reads CASSLDGATNEKLFF. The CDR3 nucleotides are TGCGCCAGCAGCTTGGACGGGGCCACTAATGAAAAACTGTTTTTT.

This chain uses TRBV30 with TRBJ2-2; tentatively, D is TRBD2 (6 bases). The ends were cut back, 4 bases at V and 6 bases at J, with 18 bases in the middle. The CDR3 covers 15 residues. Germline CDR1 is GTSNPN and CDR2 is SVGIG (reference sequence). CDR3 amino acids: CAWTRAGLDSGELFF. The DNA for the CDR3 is TGTGCCTGGACCCGCGCGGGACTTGACTCCGGGGAGCTGTTTTTT.

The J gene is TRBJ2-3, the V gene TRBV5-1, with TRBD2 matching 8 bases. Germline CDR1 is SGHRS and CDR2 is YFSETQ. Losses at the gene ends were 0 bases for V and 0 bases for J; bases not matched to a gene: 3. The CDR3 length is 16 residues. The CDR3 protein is CASSLVGGGSTDTQYF. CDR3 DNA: TGCGCCAGCAGCTTGGTCGGCGGGGGGAGCACAGATACGCAGTATTTT.

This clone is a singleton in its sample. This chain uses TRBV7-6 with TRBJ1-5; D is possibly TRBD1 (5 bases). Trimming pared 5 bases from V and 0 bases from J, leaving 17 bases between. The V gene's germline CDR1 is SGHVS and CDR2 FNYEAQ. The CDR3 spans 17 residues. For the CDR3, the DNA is TGTGCCAGCAGCCCCGGGGCCGGGCCTCATAGCAATCAGCCCCAGCATTTT. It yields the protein CASSPGAGPHSNQPQHF.

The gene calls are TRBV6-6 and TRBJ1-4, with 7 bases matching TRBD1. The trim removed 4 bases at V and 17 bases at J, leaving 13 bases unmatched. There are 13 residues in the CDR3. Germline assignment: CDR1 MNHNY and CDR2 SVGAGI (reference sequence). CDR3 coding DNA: TGTGCCAGCAGTTTCTCCGCCGGGACAGCCGATTTTTTT. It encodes CASSFSAGTADFF.

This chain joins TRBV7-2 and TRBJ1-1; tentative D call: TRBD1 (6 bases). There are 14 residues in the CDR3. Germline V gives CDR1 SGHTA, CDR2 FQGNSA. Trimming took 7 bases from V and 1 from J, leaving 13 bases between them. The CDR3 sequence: CASTKGGGNTEAFF. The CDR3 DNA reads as TGTGCCAGCACCAAAGGGGGAGGGAACACTGAAGCTTTCTTT.

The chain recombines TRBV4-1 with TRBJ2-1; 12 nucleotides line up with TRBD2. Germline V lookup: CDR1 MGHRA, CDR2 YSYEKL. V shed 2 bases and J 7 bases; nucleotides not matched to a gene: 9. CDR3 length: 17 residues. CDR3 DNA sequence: TGCGCCAGCAGCCAATTTACCGGACTAGCGGGGAAGAATGAGCAGTTCTTC. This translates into CASSQFTGLAGKNEQFF.

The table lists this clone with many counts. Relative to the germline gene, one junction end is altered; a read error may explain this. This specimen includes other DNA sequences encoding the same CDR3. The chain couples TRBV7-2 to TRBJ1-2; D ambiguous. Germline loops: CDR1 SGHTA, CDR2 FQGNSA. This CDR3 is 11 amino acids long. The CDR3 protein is CASSSRTVKAF. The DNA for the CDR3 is TGTGCCAGCAGCTCCAGAACAGTCAAGGCCTTC.

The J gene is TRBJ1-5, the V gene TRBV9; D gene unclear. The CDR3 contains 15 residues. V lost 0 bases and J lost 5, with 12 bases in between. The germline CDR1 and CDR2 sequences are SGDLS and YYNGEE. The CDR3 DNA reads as TGTGCCAGCAGCGTAGGTCCCGAAGGATATCAGCCCCAGCATTTT. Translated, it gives CASSVGPEGYQPQHF.

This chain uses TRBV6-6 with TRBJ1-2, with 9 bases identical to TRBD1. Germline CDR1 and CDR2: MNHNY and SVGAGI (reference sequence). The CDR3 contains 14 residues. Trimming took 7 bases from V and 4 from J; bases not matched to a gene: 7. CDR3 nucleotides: TGTGCCAGCACCCCCCCGGACAGGGGCTATGGCTACACCTTC. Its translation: CASTPPDRGYGYTF.

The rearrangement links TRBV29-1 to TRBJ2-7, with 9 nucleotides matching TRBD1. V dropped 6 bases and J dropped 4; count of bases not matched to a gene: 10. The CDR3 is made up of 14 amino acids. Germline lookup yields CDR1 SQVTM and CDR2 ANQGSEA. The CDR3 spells CSVIPGQGTYEQYF. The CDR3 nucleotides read TGCAGCGTAATACCGGGACAGGGAACTTACGAGCAGTACTTC.

The CDR3 DNA reads TGTGCCAGCAGGGATGCTGGGCCAGGGGGCCGGTACGAGCAGTACTTC. Protein sequence: CASRDAGPGGRYEQYF. The V gene is TRBV25-1, the J gene TRBJ2-7, with 8 nucleotides matching TRBD1. Germline CDR1 is MGHDK and CDR2 is SYGVNS. V dropped 6 bases and J dropped 4; count of bases not matched to a gene: 14. The CDR3 has 16 residues.

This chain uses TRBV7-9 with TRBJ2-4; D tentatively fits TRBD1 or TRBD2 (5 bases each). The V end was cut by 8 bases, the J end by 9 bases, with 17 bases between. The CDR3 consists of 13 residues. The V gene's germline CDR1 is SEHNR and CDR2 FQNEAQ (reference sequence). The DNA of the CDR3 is TGTGCCAGCGGGGCCACTAGTATGGGCATTCAGTACTTC. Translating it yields CASGATSMGIQYF.

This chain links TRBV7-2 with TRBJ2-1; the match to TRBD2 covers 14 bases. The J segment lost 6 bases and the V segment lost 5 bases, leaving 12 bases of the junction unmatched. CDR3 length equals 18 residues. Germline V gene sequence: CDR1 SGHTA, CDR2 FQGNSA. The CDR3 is CASSQTSGRAKGSNEQFF. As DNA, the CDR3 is TGTGCCAGCAGCCAGACTAGCGGGAGGGCCAAAGGGTCCAATGAGCAGTTCTTC.

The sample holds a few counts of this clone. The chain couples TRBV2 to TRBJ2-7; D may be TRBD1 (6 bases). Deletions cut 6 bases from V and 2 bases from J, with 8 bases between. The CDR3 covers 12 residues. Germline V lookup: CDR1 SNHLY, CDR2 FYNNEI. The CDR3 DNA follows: TGTGCCAGCAGCACAGGGACCTACGAGCAGTACTTC. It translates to CASSTGTYEQYF.

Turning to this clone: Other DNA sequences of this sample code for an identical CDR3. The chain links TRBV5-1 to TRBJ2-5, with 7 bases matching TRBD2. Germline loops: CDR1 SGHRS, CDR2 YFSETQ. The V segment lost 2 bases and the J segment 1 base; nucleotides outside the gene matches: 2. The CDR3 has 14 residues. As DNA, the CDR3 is TGCGCCAGCAGCTTATCTAGCGGCCAAGAGACCCAGTACTTC. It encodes CASSLSSGQETQYF.

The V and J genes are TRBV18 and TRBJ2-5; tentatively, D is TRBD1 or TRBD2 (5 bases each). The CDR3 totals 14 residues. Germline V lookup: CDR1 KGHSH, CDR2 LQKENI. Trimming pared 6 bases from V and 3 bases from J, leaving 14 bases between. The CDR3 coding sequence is TGTGCCAGCTCGTCTTCCGGGACGGAAGAGACCCAGTACTTC. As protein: CASSSSGTEETQYF.

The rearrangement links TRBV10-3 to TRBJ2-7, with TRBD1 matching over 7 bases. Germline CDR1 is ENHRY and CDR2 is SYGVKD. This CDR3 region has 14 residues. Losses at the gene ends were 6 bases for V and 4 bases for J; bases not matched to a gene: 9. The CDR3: CAIRGGGQAYEQYF. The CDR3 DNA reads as TGTGCCATCAGGGGCGGTGGACAGGCTTACGAGCAGTACTTC.

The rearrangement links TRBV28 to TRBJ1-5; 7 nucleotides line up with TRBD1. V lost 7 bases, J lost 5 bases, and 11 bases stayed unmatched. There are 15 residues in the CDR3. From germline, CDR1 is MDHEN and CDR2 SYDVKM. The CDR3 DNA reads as TGTGCCAGCATGAGGGGGACAGTGGACGATCAGCCCCAGCATTTT. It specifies CASMRGTVDDQPQHF.

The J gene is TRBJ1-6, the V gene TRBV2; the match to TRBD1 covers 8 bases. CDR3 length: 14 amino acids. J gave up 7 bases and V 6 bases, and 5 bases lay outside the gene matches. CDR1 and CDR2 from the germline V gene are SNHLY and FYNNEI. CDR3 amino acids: CASRGTGDNSPLHF. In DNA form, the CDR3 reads TGTGCCAGCAGGGGGACAGGCGACAATTCACCCCTCCACTTT.

CDR3 sequence reads: CASSLVVLAGGGSYNEQFF. The CDR3 DNA reads TGTGCCAGCAGCTTAGTTGTACTAGCGGGAGGGGGCTCCTACAATGAGCAGTTCTTC. The chain has TRBV7-2 and TRBJ2-1; 13 nucleotides agree with TRBD2. The CDR3 covers 19 residues. Per the germline V gene, CDR1 is SGHTA and CDR2 is FQGNSA. Trimming removed 1 base from V and 0 bases from J; junction bases left unmatched: 6.